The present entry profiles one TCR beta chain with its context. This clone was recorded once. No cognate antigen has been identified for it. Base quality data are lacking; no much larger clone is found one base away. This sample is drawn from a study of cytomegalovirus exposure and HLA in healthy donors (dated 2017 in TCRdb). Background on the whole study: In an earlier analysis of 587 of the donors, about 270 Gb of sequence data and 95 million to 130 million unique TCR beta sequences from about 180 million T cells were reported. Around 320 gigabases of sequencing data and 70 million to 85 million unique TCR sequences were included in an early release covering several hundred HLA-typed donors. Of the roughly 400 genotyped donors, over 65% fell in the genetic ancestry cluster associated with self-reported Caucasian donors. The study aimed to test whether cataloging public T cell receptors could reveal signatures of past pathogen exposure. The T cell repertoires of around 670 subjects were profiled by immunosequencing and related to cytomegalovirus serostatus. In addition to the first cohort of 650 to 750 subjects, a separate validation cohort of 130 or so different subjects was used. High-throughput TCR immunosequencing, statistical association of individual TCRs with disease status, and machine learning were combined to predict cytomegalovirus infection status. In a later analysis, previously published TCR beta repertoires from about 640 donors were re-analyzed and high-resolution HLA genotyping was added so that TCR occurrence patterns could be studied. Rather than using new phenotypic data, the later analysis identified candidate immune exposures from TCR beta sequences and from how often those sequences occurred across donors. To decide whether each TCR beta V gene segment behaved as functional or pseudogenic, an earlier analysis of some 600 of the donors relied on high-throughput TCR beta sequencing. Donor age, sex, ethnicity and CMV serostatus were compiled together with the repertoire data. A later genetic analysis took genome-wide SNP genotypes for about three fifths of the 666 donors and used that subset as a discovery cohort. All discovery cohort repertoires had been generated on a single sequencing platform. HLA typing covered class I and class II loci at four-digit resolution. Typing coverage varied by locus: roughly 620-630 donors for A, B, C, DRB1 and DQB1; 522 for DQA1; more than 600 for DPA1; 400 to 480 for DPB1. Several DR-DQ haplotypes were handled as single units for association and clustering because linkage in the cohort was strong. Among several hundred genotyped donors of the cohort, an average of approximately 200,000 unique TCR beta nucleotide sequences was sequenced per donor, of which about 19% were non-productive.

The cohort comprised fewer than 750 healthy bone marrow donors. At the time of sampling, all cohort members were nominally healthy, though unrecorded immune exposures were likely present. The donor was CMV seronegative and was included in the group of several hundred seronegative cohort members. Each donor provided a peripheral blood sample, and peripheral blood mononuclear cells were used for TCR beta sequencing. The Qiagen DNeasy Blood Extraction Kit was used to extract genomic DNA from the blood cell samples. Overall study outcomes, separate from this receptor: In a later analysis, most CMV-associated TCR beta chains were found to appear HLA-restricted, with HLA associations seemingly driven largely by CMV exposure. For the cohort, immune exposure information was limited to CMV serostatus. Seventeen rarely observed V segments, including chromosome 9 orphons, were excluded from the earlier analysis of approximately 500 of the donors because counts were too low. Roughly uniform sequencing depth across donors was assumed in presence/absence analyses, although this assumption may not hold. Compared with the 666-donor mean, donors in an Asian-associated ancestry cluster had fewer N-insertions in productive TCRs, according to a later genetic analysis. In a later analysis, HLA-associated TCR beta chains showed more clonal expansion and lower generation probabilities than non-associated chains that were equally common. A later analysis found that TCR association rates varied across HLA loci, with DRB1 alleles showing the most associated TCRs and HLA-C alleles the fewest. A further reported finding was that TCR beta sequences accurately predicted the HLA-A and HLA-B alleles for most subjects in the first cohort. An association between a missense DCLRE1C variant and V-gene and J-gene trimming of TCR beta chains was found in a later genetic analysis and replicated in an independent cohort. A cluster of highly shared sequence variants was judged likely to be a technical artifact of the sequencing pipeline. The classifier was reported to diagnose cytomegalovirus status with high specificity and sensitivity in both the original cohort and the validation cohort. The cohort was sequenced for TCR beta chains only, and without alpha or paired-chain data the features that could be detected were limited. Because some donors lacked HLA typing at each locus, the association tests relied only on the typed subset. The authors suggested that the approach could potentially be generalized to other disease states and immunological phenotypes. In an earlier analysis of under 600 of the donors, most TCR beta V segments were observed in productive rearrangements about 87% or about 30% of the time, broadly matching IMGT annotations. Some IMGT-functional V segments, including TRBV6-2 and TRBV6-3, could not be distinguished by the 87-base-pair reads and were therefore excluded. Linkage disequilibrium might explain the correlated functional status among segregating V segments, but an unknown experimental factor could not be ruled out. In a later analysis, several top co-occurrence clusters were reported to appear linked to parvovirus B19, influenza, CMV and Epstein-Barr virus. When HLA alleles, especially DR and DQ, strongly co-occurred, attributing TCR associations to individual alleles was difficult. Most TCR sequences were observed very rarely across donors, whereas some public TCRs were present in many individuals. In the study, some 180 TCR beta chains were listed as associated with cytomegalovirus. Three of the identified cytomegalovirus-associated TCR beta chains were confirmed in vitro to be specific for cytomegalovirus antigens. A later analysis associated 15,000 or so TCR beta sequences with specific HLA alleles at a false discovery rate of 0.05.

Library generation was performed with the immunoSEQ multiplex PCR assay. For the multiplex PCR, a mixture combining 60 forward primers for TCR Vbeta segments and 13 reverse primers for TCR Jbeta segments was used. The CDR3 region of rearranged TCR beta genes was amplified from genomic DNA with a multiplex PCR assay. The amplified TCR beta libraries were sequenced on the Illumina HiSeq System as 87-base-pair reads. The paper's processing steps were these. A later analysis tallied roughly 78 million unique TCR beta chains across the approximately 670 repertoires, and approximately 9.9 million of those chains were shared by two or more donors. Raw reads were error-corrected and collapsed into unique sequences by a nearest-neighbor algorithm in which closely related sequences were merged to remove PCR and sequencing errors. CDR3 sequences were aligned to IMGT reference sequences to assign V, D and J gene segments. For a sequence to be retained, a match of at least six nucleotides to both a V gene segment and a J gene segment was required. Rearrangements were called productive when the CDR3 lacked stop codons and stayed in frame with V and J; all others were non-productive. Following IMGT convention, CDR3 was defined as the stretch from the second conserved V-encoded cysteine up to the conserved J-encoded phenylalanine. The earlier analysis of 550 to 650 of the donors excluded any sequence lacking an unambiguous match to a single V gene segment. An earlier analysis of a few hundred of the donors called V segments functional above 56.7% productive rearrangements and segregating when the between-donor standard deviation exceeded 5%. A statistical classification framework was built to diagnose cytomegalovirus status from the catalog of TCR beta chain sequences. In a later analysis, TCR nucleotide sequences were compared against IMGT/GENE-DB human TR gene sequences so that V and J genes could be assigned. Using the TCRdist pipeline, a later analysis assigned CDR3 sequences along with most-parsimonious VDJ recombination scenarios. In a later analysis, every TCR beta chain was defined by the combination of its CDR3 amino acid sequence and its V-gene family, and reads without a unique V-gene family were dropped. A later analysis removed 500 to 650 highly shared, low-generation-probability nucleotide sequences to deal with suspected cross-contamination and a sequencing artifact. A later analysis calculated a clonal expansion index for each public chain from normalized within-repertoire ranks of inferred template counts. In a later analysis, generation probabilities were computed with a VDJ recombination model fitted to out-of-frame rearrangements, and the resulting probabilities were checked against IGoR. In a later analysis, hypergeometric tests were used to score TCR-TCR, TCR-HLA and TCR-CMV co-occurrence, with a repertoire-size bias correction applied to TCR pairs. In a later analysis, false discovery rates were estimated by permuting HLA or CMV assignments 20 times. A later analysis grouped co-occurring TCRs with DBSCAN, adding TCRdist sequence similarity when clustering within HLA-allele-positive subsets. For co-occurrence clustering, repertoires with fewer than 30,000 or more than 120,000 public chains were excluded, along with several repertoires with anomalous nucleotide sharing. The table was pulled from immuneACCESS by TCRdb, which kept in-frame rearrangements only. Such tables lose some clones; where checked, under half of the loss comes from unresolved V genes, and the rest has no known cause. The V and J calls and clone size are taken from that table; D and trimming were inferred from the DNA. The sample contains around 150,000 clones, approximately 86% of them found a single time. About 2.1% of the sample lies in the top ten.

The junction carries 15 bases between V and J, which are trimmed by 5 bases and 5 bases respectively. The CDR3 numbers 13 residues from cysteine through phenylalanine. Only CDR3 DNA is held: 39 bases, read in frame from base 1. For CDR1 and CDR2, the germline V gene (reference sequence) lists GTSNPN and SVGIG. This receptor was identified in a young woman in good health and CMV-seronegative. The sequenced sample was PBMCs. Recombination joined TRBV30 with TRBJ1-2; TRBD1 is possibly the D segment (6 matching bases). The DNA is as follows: TGTGCCTGGGGAAGAGACAGGCCATATGGCTACACCTTC. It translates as CAWGRDRPYGYTF.